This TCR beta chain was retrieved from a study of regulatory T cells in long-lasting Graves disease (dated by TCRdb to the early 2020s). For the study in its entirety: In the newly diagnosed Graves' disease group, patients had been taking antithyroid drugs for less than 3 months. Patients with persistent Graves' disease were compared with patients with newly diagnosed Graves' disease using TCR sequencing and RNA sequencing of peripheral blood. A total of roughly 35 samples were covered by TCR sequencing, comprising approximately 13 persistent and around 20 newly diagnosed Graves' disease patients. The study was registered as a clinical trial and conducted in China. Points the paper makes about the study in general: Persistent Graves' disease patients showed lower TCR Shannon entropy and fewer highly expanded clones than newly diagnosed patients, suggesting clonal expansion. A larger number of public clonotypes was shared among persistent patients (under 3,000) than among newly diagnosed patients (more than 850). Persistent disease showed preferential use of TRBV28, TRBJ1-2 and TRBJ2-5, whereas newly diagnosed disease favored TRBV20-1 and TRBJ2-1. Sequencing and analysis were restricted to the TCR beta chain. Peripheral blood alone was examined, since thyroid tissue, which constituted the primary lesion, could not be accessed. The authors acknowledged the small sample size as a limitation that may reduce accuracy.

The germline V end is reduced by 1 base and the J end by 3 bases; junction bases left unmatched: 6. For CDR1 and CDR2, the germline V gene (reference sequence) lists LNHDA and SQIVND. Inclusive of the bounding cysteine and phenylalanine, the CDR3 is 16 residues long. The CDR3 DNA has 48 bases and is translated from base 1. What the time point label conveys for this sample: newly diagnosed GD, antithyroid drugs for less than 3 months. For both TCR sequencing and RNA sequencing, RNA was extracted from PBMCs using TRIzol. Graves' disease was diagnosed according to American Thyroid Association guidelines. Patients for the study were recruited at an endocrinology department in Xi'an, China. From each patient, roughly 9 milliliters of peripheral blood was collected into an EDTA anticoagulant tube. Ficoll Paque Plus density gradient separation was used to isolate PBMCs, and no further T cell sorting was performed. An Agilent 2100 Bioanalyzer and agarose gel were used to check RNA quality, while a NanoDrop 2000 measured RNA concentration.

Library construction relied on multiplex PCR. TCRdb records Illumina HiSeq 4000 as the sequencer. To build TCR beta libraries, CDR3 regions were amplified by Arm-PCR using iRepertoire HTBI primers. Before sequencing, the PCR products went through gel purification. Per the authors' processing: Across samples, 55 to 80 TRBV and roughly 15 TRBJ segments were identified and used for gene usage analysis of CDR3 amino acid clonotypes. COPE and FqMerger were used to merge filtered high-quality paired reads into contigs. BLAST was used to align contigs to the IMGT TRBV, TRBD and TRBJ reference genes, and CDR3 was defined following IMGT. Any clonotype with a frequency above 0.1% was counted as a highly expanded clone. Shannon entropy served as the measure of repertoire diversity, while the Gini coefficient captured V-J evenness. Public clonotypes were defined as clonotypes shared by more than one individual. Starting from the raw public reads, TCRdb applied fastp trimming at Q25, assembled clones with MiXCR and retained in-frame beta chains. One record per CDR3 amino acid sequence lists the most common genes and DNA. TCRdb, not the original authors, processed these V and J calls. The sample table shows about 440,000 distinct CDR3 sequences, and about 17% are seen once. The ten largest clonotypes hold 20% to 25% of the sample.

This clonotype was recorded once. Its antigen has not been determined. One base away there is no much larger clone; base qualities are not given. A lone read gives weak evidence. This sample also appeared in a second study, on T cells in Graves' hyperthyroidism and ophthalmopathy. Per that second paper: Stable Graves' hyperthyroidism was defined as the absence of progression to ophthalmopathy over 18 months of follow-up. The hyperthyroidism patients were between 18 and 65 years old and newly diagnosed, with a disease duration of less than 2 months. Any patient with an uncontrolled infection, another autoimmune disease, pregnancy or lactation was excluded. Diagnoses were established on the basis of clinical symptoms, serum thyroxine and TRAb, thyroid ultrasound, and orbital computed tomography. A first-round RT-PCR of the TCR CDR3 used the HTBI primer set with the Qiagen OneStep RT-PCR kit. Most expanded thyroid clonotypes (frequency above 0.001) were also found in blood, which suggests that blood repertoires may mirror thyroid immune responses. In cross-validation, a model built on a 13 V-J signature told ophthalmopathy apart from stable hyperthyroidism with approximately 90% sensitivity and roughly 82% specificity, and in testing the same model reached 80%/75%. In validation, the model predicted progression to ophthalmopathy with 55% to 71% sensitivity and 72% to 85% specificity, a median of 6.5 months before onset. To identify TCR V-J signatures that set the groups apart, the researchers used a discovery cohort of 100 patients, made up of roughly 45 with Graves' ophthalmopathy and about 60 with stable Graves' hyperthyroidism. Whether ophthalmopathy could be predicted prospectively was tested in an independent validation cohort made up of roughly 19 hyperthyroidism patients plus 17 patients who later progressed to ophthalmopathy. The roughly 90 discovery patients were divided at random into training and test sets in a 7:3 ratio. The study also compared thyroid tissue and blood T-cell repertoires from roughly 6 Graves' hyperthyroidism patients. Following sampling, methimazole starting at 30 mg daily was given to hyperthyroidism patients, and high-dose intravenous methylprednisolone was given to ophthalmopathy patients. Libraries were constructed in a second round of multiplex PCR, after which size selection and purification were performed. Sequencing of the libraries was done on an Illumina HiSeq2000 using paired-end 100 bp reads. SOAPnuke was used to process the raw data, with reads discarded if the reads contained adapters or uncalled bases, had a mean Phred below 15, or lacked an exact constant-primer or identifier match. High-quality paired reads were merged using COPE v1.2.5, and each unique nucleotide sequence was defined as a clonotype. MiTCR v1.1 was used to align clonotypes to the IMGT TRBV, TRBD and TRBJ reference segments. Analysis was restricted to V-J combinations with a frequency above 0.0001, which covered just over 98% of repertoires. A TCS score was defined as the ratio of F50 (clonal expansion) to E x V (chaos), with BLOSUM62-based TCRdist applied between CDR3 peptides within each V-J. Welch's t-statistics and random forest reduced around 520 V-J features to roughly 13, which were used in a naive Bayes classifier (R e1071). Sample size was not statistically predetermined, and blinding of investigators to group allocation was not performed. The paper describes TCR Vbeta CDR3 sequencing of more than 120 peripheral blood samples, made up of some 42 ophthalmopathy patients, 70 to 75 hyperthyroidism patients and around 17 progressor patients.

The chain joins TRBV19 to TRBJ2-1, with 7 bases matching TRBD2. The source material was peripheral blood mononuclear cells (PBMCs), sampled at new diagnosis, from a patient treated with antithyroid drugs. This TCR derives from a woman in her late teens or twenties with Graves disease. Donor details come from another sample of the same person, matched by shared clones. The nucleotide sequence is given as TGTGCCAGTAGTATAGGCCTAGCGGACATCTACAATGAGCAGTTCTTC. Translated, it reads CASSIGLADIYNEQFF.